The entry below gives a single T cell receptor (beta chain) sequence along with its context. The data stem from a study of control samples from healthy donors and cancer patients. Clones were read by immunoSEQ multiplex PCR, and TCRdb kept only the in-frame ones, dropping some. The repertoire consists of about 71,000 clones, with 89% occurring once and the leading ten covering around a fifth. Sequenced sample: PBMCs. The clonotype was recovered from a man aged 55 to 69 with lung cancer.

The CDR3 loop is CASSTGTPSYNEQFF. CDR3 bases: TGTGCCAGCAGCACCGGGACTCCCTCCTACAATGAGCAGTTCTTC. J is TRBJ2-1 and V is TRBV11-2; D possibly corresponds to TRBD2 (6 bases). Per the germline V gene, CDR1 is SGHAT and CDR2 is FQNNGV. Deletions cut 5 bases from V and 0 bases from J, with 11 bases between. The CDR3 extends over 15 amino acids.